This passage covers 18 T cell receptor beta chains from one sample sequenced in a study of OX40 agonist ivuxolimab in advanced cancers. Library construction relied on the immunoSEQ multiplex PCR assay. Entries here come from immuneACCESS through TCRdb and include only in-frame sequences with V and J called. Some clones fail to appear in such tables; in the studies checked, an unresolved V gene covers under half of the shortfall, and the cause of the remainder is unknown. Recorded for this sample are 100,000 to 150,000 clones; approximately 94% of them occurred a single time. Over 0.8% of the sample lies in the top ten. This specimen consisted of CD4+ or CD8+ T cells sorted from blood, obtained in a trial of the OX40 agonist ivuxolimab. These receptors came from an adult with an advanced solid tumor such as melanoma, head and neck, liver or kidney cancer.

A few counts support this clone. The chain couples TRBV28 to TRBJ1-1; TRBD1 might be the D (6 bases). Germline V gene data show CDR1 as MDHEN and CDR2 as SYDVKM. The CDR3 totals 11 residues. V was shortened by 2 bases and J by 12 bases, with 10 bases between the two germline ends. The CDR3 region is CASSLGRGSFF. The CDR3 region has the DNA TGTGCCAGCAGTTTAGGCAGGGGATCTTTCTTT. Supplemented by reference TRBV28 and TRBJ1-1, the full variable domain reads DVKVTQSSRYLVKRTGEKVFLECVQDMDHENMFWYRQDPGLGLRLIYFSYDVKMKEKGDIPEGYSVSREKKERFSLILESASTNQTSMYLCASSLGRGSFFGQGTRLTVV.

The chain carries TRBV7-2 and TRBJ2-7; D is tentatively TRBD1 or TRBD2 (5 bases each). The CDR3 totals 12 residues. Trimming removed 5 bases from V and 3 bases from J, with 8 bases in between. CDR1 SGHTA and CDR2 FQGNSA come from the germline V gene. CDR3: CASSRDGYEQYF. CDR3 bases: TGTGCCAGCAGCCGGGACGGCTACGAGCAGTACTTC.

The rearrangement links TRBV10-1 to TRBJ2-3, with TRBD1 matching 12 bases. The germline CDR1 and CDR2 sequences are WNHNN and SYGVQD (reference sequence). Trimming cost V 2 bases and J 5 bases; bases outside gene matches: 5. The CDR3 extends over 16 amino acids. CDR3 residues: CASSEPGQGAEDTQYF. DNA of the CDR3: TGCGCCAGCAGTGAGCCGGGACAGGGGGCGGAAGATACGCAGTATTTT.

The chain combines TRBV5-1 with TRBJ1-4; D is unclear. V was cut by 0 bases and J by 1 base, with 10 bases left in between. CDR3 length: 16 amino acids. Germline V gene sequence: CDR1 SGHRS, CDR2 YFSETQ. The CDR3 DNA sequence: TGCGCCAGCAGCTTGGAGGGAGTTGGAACTAATGAAAAACTGTTTTTT. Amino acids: CASSLEGVGTNEKLFF.

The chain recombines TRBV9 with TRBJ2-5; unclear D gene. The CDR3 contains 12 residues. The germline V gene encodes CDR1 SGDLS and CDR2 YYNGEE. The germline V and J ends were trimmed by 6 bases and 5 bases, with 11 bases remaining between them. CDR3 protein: CASTGVEETQYF. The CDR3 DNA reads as TGTGCCAGCACAGGAGTGGAGGAGACCCAGTACTTC.

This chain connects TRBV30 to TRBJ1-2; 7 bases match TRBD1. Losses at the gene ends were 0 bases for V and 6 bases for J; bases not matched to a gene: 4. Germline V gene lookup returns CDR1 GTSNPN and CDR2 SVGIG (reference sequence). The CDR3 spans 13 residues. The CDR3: CAWSVRRGHGYTF. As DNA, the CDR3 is TGTGCCTGGAGTGTACGAAGGGGGCATGGCTACACCTTC.

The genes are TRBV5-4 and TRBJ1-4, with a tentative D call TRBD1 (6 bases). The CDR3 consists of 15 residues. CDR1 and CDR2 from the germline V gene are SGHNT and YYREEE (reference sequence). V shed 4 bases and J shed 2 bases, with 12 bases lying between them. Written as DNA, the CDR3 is TGTGCCAGCAGCAGCACAGGGCCCACTAATGAAAAACTGTTTTTT. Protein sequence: CASSSTGPTNEKLFF.

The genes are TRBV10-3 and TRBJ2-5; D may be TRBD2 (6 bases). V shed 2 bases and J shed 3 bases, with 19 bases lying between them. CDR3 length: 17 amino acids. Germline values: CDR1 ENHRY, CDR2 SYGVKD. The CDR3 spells CAISEGRGAGGEETQYF. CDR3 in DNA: TGTGCCATCAGTGAGGGGCGGGGTGCAGGAGGGGAAGAGACCCAGTACTTC.

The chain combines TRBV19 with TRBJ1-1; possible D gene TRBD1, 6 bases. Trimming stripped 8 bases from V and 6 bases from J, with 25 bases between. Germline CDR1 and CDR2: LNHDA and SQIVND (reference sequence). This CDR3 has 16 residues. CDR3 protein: CASRPPQGRISAEAFF. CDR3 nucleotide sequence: TGTGCCAGTCGGCCCCCCCAGGGGAGAATTAGCGCTGAAGCTTTCTTT. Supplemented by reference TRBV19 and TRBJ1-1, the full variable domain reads DGGITQSPKYLFRKEGQNVTLSCEQNLNHDAMYWYRQDPGQGLRLIYYSQIVNDFQKGDIAEGYSVSREKKESFPLTVTSAQKNPTAFYLCASRPPQGRISAEAFFGQGTRLTVV.

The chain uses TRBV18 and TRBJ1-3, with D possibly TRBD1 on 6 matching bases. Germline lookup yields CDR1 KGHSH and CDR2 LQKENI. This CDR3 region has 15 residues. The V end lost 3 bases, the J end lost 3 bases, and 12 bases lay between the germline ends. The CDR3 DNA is TGTGCCAGCTCACCGGGGGCTAGAGGTGGAAACACCATATATTTT. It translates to CASSPGARGGNTIYF.

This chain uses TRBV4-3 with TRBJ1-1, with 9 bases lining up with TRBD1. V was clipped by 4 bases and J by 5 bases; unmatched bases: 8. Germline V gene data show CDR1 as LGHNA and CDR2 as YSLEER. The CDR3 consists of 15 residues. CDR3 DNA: TGCGCCAGCAGCCTCTCAGGGACAGGGCTGACTGAAGCTTTCTTT. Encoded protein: CASSLSGTGLTEAFF.

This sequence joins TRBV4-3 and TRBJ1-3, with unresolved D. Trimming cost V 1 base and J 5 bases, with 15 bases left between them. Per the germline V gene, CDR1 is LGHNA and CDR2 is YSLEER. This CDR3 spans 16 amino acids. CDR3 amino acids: CASSQGGQGVRNTIYF. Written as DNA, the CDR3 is TGCGCCAGCAGCCAAGGAGGCCAAGGAGTCAGAAACACCATATATTTT.

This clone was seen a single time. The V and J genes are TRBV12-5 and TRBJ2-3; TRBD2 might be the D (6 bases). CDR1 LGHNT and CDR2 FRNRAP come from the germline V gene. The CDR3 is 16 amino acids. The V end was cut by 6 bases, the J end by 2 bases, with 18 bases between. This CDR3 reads CASGTPGGWVTDTQYF. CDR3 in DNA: TGTGCTAGTGGGACCCCTGGGGGGTGGGTCACAGATACGCAGTATTTT.

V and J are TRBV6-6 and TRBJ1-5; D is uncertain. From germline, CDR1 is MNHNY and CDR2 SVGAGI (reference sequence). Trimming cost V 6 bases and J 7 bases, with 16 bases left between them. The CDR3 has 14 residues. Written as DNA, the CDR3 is TGTGCCAGCAGGGCCGCCCTTTCTTGGCAGCCCCAGCATTTT. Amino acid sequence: CASRAALSWQPQHF.

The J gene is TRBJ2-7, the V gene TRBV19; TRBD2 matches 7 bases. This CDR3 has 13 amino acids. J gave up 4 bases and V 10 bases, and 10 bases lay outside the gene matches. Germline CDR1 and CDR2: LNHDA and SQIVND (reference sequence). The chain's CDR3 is CAISKTGGYEQYF. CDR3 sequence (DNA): TGTGCCATTTCCAAGACGGGGGGTTACGAGCAGTACTTC.

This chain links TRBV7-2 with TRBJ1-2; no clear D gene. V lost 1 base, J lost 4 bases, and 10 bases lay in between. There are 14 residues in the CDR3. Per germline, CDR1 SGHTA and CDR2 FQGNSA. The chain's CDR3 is CASSLGVALYGYTF. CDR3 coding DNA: TGTGCCAGCAGCTTAGGGGTAGCTCTCTATGGCTACACCTTC. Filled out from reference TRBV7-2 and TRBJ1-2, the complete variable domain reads GAGVSQSPSNKVTEKGKDVELRCDPISGHTALYWYRQSLGQGLEFLIYFQGNSAPDKSGLPSDRFSAERTGGSVSTLTIQRTQQEDSAVYLCASSLGVALYGYTFGSGTRLTVV.

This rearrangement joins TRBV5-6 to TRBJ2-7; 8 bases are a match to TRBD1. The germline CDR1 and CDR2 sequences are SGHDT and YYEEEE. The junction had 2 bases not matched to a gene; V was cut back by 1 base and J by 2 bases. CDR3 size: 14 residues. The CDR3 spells CASSLQGQAYEQYF. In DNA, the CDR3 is TGTGCCAGCAGCTTGCAGGGACAGGCCTACGAGCAGTACTTC.

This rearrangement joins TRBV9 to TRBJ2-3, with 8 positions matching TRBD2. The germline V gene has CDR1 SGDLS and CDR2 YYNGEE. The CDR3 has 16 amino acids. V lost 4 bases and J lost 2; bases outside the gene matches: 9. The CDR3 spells CASSPRGGRNTDTQYF. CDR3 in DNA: TGTGCCAGCAGCCCTCGGGGGGGGCGAAACACAGATACGCAGTATTTT.